This T cell receptor (beta chain) was obtained from a study of blood T cell repertoires in COVID-19. Study-level background: PBMCs, B-cell-depleted T cells, or T cells were the source of the cDNA or gDNA that made up the material.

All enrollees were about 18 to 100 years old and from about two dozen US areas. Methods used by the authors: Using reference gene primer amplification, nucleated cell counts were estimated. Using immunoSEQ multiplex PCR, the repertoire was profiled, and TCRdb retains in-frame clones only, with some absent. V and J calls and clone size come straight from that table; D and trimming were deduced from the DNA. The sample yields 200,000 to 250,000 clones, 87% seen once. CDR1 SNHLY and CDR2 FYNNEI come from the germline V gene. Trimming pared 6 bases from V and 8 bases from J, leaving 20 bases between. The CDR3 spans 15 residues.

The sample was PBMCs or T cells enriched from blood (not recorded which). The TCR was taken from a man younger than 35 with acute COVID-19. The gene calls are TRBV2 and TRBJ2-1, with D possibly TRBD2 on 5 matching bases. DNA of the CDR3: TGTGCCAGCAGCCTACTTAGCGCCGGAAATGATGAGCAGTTCTTC. It codes for CASSLLSAGNDEQFF.